This T cell receptor (beta chain) was captured in a study of shared clonotypes between healthy human individuals. Study details: The donor group consisted of a couple of women and three men, aged 18 to 49. Whole-study findings and limits: Clonotype sharing levels among donors were expected to vary with sequencing depth.

The CDR3 has 14 residues. Germline V gene data show CDR1 as MGHRA and CDR2 as YSYEKL. Trimming took 0 bases from V and 5 from J, leaving 8 bases between them. Splitting of each subset's genomic DNA was done evenly across several immunoSEQ plates. Assay used: immunoSEQ multiplex PCR; TCRdb lists only in-frame clones, some missing. The data hold fewer than 600,000 clones, with over 60% observed a single time. Concerning this clone: The antigen remains unidentified. Other DNA sequences from this sample encode an identical CDR3 as well.

Genomic DNA came from 100 million or so PBMCs in unsorted samples. This clonotype was obtained from a woman between 40 and 55 years old in good health. Some clones in this sample may be carry-over from other donors' samples. The chain employs TRBV4-1 and TRBJ1-5; D is possibly TRBD1 (6 bases). Sequenced input: PBMCs. CDR3 amino acids: CASSQDRGDQPQHF. CDR3 DNA sequence: TGCGCCAGCAGCCAAGACAGGGGCGATCAGCCCCAGCATTTT.